This T cell receptor (beta chain) appears in the sequencing data of a study of TIL therapy for anti-PD-1-resistant metastatic lung cancer (dated by TCRdb to the early 2020s). Background on the whole study: Before any PD-1/PD-L1 blockade was given, tumors were harvested, nivolumab was then administered, and patients who progressed went on to receive lymphodepletion, an infusion of expanded TIL, and IL-2. Enrolled patients had a median age of almost 55 years (range 38-75) and a median tumor PD-L1 proportion score of approximately 6.6%. Most of the cohort had lung adenocarcinoma, including a few EGFR-mutant tumors and two ALK-rearranged tumors, and half of the patients were either current or former smokers. A median non-synonymous tumor mutation burden of approximately 1.5 mutations per megabase was determined across the cohort by whole-exome sequencing. T cell receptor beta sequencing of tumor and peripheral blood served to follow clonotypes across the tumor, the expanded TIL product, and serial blood samples.

As regards this clone: Its antigen is currently not known. Qualities for individual bases were not recorded, and no much larger clone is one base off.

For CDR1 and CDR2, the germline V gene (reference sequence) lists LNHDA and SQIVND. From cysteine to phenylalanine, the CDR3 is 16 amino acids long. The kept DNA is CDR3 alone, 48 bases in frame from the first base. The trim is 4 bases for V and 0 bases for J, with a gap of 15 bases between the germline ends. The label giving this sample's time point can be read as: pre-treatment sample, taken before nivolumab and TIL therapy. Adults with stage 4 NSCLC were enrolled in a dual-center phase I trial from late 2017 to early 2020. Samples were obtained from a single-arm, open-label phase I trial in which tumor-infiltrating lymphocyte therapy with nivolumab was evaluated in advanced non-small cell lung cancer. Blood mononuclear cells from EDTA tubes were isolated by Ficoll gradient, snap-frozen as pellets, and DNA was extracted with a Qiagen mini-prep kit. Overall study outcomes, separate from this receptor: Because the cohort was highly selected, with more treatment-naive, never-smoker and oncogene-addicted patients than is typical, generalizability is limited. The study protocol defined all tumor marker inferences as exploratory. The baseline peripheral repertoire was partially replaced by infused TIL clonotypes, which then decayed over months, and no apparent association between persistence and response was found.

Using bias-controlled multiplex PCR with the immunoSEQ v3 hsTCRB kit, the TCR beta CDR3 regions were amplified from genomic DNA. TCR libraries were sequenced on an Illumina NextSeq 500 to 2 million to 2.5 million read pairs for survey level or roughly 4.5-6 million for deep level. From the authors' description of their analysis: The immunoSEQ Analyzer software assigned V, D and J genes, filtered out non-productive sequences, and reported clonality. Repertoires of infused TIL and blood were compared using productive Simpson clonality and the Morisita overlap index of productive TRB rearrangements. The absolute count of a clonotype in blood was estimated by multiplying the lymphocyte count by the CD3+ fraction and by the productive frequency of the clone. The table was pulled from immuneACCESS by TCRdb, which kept in-frame rearrangements only. Such tables lose some clones; where checked, under half of the loss comes from unresolved V genes, and the rest has no known cause. D and trimming were read from the DNA, whereas the V and J calls and clone size are those reported in that table. The sample table contains about 59,000 clones; only one count was recorded for less than 75% of them. The ten largest clones represent less than 2% of the sample.

Here the chain combines TRBV19 and TRBJ1-1; the D gene assignment is ambiguous. This receptor was taken from a person aged 30 to 80 with non-small cell lung cancer. Here the sequenced sample was blood, taken at baseline. The DNA sequence follows: TGTGCCAGTAGTAACTTCGTCATCAACATGAACACTGAAGCTTTCTTT. This sequence encodes CASSNFVINMNTEAFF.